Included here is one TCR beta chain sequence, with context. Its antigen is currently unknown. Primers: 60 Vbeta forward and 13 Jbeta reverse. The repertoire was sequenced with immunoSEQ multiplex PCR; TCRdb's copy has only in-frame clones and lacks some. This repertoire shows 50,000 to 75,000 clones, about 77% found once; its top ten account for 6.8%. This sample is drawn from a study of cytomegalovirus exposure and HLA in healthy donors. Study-level findings and limits: The HLA-A and HLA-B alleles of most subjects were reportedly predicted accurately from TCR beta sequences. CMV serostatus stood as the only immune exposure information on hand. The dataset shows that most TCR sequences were rare, while some public TCRs occurred in many donors. Evidence from a later analysis indicated that most CMV-associated TCR beta chains looked HLA-restricted.

This CDR3 has 14 residues. J lost 6 bases, V lost 3 bases, and 7 bases had no gene match. The V gene's germline CDR1 is SGDLS and CDR2 YYNGEE. This clonotype was obtained from a young man in good health and CMV-seropositive. V and J are TRBV9 and TRBJ1-2, with 8 bases aligning to TRBD1. Sequencing was carried out using PBMCs. CDR3 in amino acids: CASSEIDRGHGYTF. The CDR3 DNA is TGTGCCAGCAGCGAGATTGACAGGGGCCATGGCTACACCTTC.